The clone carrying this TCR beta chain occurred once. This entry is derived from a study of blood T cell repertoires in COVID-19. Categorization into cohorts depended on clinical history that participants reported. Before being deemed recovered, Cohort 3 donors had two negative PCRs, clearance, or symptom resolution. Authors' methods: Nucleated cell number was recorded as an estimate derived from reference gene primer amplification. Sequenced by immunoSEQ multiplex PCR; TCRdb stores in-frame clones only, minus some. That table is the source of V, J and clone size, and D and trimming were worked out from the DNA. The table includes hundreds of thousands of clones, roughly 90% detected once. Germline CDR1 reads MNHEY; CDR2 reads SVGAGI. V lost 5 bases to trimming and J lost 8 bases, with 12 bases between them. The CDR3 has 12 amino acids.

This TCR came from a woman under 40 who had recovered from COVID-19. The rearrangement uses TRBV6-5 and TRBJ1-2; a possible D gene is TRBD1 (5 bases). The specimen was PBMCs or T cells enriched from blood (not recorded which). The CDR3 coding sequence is TGTGCCAGCAGTCCTCAGGGCGGAGGCTACACCTTC. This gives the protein CASSPQGGGYTF.